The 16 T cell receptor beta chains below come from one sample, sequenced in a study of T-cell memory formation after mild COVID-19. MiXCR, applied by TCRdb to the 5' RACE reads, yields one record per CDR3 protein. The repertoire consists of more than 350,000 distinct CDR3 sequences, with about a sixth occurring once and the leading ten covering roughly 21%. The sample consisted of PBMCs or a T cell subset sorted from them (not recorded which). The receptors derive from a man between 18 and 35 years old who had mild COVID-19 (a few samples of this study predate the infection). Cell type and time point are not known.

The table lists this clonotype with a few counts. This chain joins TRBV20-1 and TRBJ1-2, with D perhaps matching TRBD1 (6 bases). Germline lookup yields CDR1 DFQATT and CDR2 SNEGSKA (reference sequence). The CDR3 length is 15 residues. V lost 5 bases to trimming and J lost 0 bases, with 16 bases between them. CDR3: CSAGEQGLANYGYTF. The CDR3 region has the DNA TGCAGTGCTGGTGAACAGGGATTGGCTAACTATGGCTACACCTTC.

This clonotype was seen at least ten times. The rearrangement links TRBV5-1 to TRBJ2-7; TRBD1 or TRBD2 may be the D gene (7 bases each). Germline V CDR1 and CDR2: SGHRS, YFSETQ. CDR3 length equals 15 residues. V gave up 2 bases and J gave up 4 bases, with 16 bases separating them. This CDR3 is CASSFQGGLGYEQYF. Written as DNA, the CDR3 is TGCGCCAGCAGCTTCCAGGGGGGGTTGGGGTACGAGCAGTACTTC.

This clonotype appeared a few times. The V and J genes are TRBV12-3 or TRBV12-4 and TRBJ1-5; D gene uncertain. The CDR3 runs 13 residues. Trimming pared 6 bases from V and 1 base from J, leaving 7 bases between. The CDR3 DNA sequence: TGTGCCAGCAGGACGGGGAGCAATCAGCCCCAGCATTTT. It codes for CASRTGSNQPQHF.

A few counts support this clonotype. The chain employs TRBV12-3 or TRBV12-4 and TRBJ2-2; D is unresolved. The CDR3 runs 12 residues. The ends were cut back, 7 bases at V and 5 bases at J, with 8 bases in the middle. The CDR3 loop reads CASTKGTGELFF. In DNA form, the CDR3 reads TGTGCCAGCACCAAGGGTACCGGGGAGCTGTTTTTT.

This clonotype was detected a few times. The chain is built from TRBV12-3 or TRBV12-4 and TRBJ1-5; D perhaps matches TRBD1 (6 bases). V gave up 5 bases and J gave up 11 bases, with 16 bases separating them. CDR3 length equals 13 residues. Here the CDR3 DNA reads TGTGCCAGCAGTATATACTCAGGGGCAGCCCAGCATTTT. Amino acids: CASSIYSGAAQHF.

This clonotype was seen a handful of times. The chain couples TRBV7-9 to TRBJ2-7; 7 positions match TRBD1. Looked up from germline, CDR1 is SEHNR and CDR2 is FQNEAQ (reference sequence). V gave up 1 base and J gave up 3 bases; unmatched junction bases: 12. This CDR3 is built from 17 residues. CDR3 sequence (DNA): TGTGCCAGCAGCTTAGGCCGCTCGGACAGGACATACTACGAGCAGTACTTC. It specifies CASSLGRSDRTYYEQYF.

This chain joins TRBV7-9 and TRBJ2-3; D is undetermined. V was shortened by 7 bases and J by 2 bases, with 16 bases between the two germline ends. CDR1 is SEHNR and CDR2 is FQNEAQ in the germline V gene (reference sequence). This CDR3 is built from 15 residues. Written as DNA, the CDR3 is TGTGCCAGCATACAACTAACCGCTCCCACAGATACGCAGTATTTT. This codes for CASIQLTAPTDTQYF.

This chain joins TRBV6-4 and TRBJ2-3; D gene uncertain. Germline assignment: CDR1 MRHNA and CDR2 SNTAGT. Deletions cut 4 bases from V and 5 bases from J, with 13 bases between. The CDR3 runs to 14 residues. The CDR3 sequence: CASSATQSRDTQYF. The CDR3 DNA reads TGTGCCAGCAGTGCCACACAGAGCCGAGATACGCAGTATTTT.

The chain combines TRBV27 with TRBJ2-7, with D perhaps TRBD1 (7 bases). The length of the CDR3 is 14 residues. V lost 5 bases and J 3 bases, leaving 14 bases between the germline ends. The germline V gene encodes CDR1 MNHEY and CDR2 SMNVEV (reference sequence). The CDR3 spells CASSPAGQFYEQYV. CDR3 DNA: TGTGCCAGCAGTCCCGCGGGACAGTTCTACGAGCAGTACGTC.

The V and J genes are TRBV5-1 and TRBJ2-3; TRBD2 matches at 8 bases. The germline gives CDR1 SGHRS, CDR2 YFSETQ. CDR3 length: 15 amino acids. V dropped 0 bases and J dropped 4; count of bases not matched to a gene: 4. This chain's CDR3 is CASSLGPAGADTQYF. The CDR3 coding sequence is TGCGCCAGCAGCTTGGGGCCAGCGGGGGCAGATACGCAGTATTTT.

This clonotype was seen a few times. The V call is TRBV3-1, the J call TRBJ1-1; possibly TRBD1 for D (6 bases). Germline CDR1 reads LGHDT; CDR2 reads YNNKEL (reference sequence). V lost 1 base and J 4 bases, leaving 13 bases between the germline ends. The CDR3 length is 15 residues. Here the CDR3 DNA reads TGTGCCAGCAGCCAAGTGTCGGACAGTGGCACTGAAGCTTTCTTT. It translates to CASSQVSDSGTEAFF. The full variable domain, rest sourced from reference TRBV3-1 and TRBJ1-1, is DTAVSQTPKYLVTQMGNDKSIKCEQNLGHDTMYWYKQDSKKFLKIMFSYNNKELIINETVPNRFSPKSPDKAHLNLHINSLELGDSAVYFCASSQVSDSGTEAFFGQGTRLTVV.

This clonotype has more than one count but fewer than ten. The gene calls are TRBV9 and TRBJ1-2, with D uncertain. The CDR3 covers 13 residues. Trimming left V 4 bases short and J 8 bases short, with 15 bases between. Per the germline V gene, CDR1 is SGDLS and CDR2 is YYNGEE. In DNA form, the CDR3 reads TGTGCCAGCAGCCCAACCCCAAGCAAAGGCTACACCTTC. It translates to CASSPTPSKGYTF.

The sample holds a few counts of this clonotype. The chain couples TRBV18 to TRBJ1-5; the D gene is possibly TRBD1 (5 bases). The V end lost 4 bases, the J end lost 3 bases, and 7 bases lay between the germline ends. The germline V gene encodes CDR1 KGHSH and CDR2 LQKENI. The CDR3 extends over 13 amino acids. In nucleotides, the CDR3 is TGTGCCAGCTCACAGGACACCAATCAGCCCCAGCATTTT. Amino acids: CASSQDTNQPQHF.

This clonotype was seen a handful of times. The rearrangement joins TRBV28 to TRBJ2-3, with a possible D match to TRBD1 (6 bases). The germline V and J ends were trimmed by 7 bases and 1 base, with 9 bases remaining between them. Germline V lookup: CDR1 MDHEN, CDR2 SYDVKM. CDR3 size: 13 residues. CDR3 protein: CASTRQGTDTQYF. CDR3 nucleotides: TGTGCCAGCACGAGACAGGGCACAGATACGCAGTATTTT.

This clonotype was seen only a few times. The CDR3 sequence is CASSSPQPQHF. As DNA, the CDR3 is TGTGCCAGCAGCTCCCCCCAGCCCCAGCATTTT. The J gene is TRBJ1-5, the V gene TRBV7-3; the D is unclear. From germline, CDR1 is SGHTA and CDR2 FQGTGA. The CDR3 totals 11 residues. The V gene lost 4 bases and the J gene lost 7 bases, with 5 bases spanning the gap.

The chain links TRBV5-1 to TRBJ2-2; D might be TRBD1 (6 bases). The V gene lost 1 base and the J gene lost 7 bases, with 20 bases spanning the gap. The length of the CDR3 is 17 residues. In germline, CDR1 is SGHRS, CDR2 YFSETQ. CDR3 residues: CASSLSLRGDAGGELFF. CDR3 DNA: TGCGCCAGCAGCTTGAGTCTCAGGGGTGATGCGGGCGGGGAGCTGTTTTTT.